This TCR beta chain stems from a study of response to subunit inactivated influenza vaccine. Per the germline V gene, CDR1 is DFQATT and CDR2 is SNEGSKA (reference sequence). The V end lost 4 bases, the J end lost 2 bases, and 18 bases lay between the germline ends. This CDR3 region has 16 residues. This clonotype was observed many times. TCRdb called the RT-PCR reads again in MiXCR, with one record for every CDR3 protein. The data show a few hundred thousand distinct CDR3 sequences, over 9% seen once. These data were also reused for a study on T cells expressing NK-cell markers. As that study records: Synthesis of TCR beta cDNA relied on 5'RACE template switching carrying UMIs.

Source: PBMCs from blood, taken on the day of vaccination. This chain joins TRBV20-1 and TRBJ1-5; D is possibly TRBD1 (6 bases). The receptor's source is a man between 50 and 59 years old who received an inactivated influenza vaccine. CDR3 coding DNA: TGCAGTGCTAAGGGGACACCCCATTTACGCAATCAGCCCCAGCATTTT. Protein product: CSAKGTPHLRNQPQHF.